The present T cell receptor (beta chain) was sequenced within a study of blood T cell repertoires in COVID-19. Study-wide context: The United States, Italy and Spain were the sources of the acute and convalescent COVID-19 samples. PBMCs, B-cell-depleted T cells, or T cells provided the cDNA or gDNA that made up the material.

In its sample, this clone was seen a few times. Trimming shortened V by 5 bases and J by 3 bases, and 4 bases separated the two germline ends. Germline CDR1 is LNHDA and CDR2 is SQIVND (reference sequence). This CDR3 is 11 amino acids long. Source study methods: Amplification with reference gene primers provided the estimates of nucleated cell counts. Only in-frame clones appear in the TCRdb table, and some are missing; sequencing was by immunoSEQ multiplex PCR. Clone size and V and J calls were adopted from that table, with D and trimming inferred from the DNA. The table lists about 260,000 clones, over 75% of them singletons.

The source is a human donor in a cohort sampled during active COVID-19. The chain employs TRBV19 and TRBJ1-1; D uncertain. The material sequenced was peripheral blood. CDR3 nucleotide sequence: TGTGCCAGTAGTCTTTACACTGAAGCTTTCTTT. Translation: CASSLYTEAFF.